The 6 T cell receptor beta chains below were found in one sample sequenced in a study of blood T cell repertoires in COVID-19. Sequenced by immunoSEQ multiplex PCR; TCRdb stores in-frame clones only, minus some. Of roughly 34,000 clones listed, about 87% are singletons. Sequencing was performed on peripheral blood. The receptors shown here come from a man aged 55 to 70 with active COVID-19.

The rearrangement joins TRBV5-4 to TRBJ1-4; no clear D gene. Per the germline V gene, CDR1 is SGHNT and CDR2 is YYREEE (reference sequence). The CDR3 is made up of 14 amino acids. With 2 bases removed from V and 3 bases from J, the gap between germline ends came to 8 bases. The CDR3 sequence: CASSLRSSNEKLFF. CDR3 in DNA: TGTGCCAGCAGCTTAAGAAGCTCTAATGAAAAACTGTTTTTT.

A few counts support this clone. The chain is built from TRBV6-5 and TRBJ2-2; the D gene is possibly TRBD1 (5 bases). The CDR3 extends over 14 amino acids. CDR1 MNHEY and CDR2 SVGAGI come from the germline V gene. Trimming shortened V by 6 bases and J by 6 bases, and 14 bases separated the two germline ends. For the CDR3, the DNA is TGTGCCAGCAGCCTAAGGGGTAGTCCCGGGGAGCTGTTTTTT. Translating gives CASSLRGSPGELFF.

The chain carries TRBV29-1 and TRBJ2-7, with D possibly being TRBD1 (5 bases). V gave up 5 bases and J gave up 0 bases, with 8 bases separating them. Per the germline V gene, CDR1 is SQVTM and CDR2 is ANQGSEA. The CDR3 consists of 12 residues. The CDR3 DNA follows: TGCAGCGTTTTACAGGACTCCTACGAGCAGTACTTC. Translated, it gives CSVLQDSYEQYF.

The rearrangement joins TRBV15 to TRBJ2-3; 7 nucleotides match TRBD1. The germline gives CDR1 LNHNV, CDR2 YYDKDF (reference sequence). With 0 bases clipped from V and 6 bases from J, the junction kept 12 bases outside the gene matches. The CDR3 is made up of 17 amino acids. The CDR3 loop reads CATSRDFQYRGKDTQYF. The CDR3 DNA sequence: TGTGCCACCAGCAGAGATTTCCAATACAGGGGCAAGGATACGCAGTATTTT.

The chain recombines TRBV10-1 with TRBJ2-1; 10 nucleotides line up with TRBD1. The ends lost 5 bases at V and 5 bases at J; junction bases unmatched: 6. Looked up from germline, CDR1 is WNHNN and CDR2 is SYGVQD (reference sequence). CDR3 size: 15 residues. The CDR3 nucleotides are TGCGCCAGCAGTCCCGGGACAGGGGAGAACAATGAGCAGTTCTTC. Its protein product is CASSPGTGENNEQFF.

The V gene is TRBV7-9, the J gene TRBJ1-1; D unresolved. CDR1 and CDR2 (germline): SEHNR, FQNEAQ (reference sequence). With 3 bases removed from V and 0 bases from J, the gap between germline ends came to 5 bases. The CDR3 consists of 13 residues. The CDR3 DNA is TGTGCCAGCAGCTTCGGGATGAACACTGAAGCTTTCTTT. Translated, it gives CASSFGMNTEAFF. The full variable domain, completed using reference TRBV7-9 and TRBJ1-1, is DTGVSQNPRHKITKRGQNVTFRCDPISEHNRLYWYRQTLGQGPEFLTYFQNEAQLEKSRLLSDRFSAERPKGSFSTLEIQRTEQGDSAMYLCASSFGMNTEAFFGQGTRLTVV.